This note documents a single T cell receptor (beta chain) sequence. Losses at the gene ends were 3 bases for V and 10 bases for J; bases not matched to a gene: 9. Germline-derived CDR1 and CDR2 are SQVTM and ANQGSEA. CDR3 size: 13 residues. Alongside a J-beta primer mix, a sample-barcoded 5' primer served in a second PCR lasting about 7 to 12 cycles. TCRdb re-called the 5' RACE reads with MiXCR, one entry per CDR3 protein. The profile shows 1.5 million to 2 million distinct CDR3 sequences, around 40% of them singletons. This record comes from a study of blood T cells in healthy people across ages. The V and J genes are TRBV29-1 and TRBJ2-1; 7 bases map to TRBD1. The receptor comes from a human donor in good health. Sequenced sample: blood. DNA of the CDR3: TGCAGCGTTGAGGGACAGCCGCCGCAGGAGCAGTTCTTC. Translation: CSVEGQPPQEQFF.